Following are 8 T cell receptor beta chains from one sample sequenced in a study of blood T cell repertoires in COVID-19. Assay used: immunoSEQ multiplex PCR; TCRdb lists only in-frame clones, some missing. Among 200,000 to 300,000 clones listed, just under 90% were seen once. Sequenced input: peripheral blood. Receptors originate from a woman in her 40s with acute or convalescent COVID-19.

This clone was counted between two and nine times. The chain links TRBV6-5 to TRBJ1-6; D is unclear. CDR3 length: 13 amino acids. Trimming took off 10 bases at V and 10 bases at J, with 17 bases between the two ends. Germline V gene sequence: CDR1 MNHEY, CDR2 SVGAGI. The CDR3 region is CATSRQVDSPLHF. In DNA form, the CDR3 reads TGTGCCACCTCCCGGCAGGTTGACTCACCCCTCCACTTT.

The rearrangement joins TRBV5-5 to TRBJ2-2; possibly TRBD2 for D (6 bases). The CDR3 spans 16 residues. Per germline, CDR1 SGHKS and CDR2 YYEKEE (reference sequence). V lost 5 bases and J 1 base, leaving 15 bases between the germline ends. The DNA of the CDR3 is TGTGCCAGCAGATCTGGAGGGCCAGGGAACACCGGGGAGCTGTTTTTT. Encoded protein: CASRSGGPGNTGELFF.

V gene TRBV24-1 combines with J gene TRBJ1-1, with TRBD1 identical over 11 bases. Germline V gene sequence: CDR1 KGHDR, CDR2 SFDVKD. The CDR3 consists of 18 residues. V dropped 1 base and J dropped 1; count of bases not matched to a gene: 7. The chain's CDR3 is CATSDFNPGQGENTEAFF. CDR3 nucleotides: TGTGCCACCAGTGATTTTAATCCGGGACAGGGGGAGAACACTGAAGCTTTCTTT.

The chain employs TRBV4-2 and TRBJ1-2; 9 nucleotides line up with TRBD1. The CDR3 is 15 residues long. Germline assignment: CDR1 LGHNA and CDR2 YNFKEQ. Trimming took 2 bases from V and 7 from J; bases not matched to a gene: 8. The CDR3 reads CASSQSGTGRGGYTF. The CDR3 DNA reads as TGTGCCAGCAGCCAATCGGGGACAGGGAGAGGTGGCTACACCTTC.

J is TRBJ1-4 and V is TRBV3-1 (or the pseudogene TRBV3-2); a weak D match, TRBD1 (6 bases). Per the germline V gene, CDR1 is LGHDT and CDR2 is YNNKEL (reference sequence). Trimming left V 3 bases short and J 8 bases short, with 10 bases between. The CDR3 spans 13 residues. The CDR3 region has the DNA TGTGCCAGCAGCCATGGGCAGGGGGAAAAACTGTTTTTT. This sequence encodes CASSHGQGEKLFF.

The J gene is TRBJ1-5, the V gene TRBV30, with 9 bases that match TRBD1. V lost 3 bases and J lost 5; bases outside the gene matches: 5. The CDR3 contains 14 residues. Germline V gene sequence: CDR1 GTSNPN, CDR2 SVGIG (reference sequence). CDR3 DNA: TGTGCCTGGAGCGCCGGGACAGGGTATCAGCCCCAGCATTTT. Translated, it gives CAWSAGTGYQPQHF.

The chain recombines TRBV30 with TRBJ1-4; D is perhaps TRBD1 (5 bases). This CDR3 spans 14 amino acids. With 6 bases removed from V and 6 bases from J, the gap between germline ends came to 17 bases. Germline V lookup: CDR1 GTSNPN, CDR2 SVGIG (reference sequence). The CDR3 spells CACRRGESYEKLFF. The CDR3 DNA reads TGTGCCTGCCGGCGGGGCGAGTCGTATGAAAAACTGTTTTTT.

This chain joins TRBV10-1 and TRBJ2-3; TRBD1 matches 7 bases. Trimming cost V 0 bases and J 4 bases; bases outside gene matches: 10. Per germline, CDR1 WNHNN and CDR2 SYGVQD (reference sequence). This CDR3 region has 17 residues. The CDR3 loop is CASSESSLRGRADTQYF. CDR3 nucleotide sequence: TGCGCCAGCAGTGAGTCGTCTTTAAGGGGGCGGGCAGATACGCAGTATTTT.